The 27 T cell receptor beta chains below all came from one sample that was sequenced in a study of liver allograft versus peripheral blood T cells. At the level of the study: In transplanted livers, T cell receptor repertoires were compared with those found in the recipients' peripheral blood.

TCRdb independently ran MiXCR on the reads; one entry per CDR3 protein. The table shows about 9,100 distinct CDR3 sequences, with approximately 20% occurring only once. The receptors derive from a human patient who had a liver transplant. The graft donor may have contributed some T cells.

This clonotype has only a few counts. J is TRBJ1-3 and V is TRBV6-1, with D unresolved. The V gene lost 1 base and the J gene lost 0 bases, with 4 bases spanning the gap. The CDR3 has 14 residues. Germline V lookup: CDR1 MNHNS, CDR2 SASEGT. The CDR3 DNA reads TGTGCCAGCAGTGAAGTCTTCTCTGGAAACACCATATATTTT. Its translation: CASSEVFSGNTIYF.

In its sample, this clonotype ranks as medium-sized (0.01 to 0.1%). V gene TRBV5-6 combines with J gene TRBJ2-5; D may be TRBD2 (5 bases). This CDR3 comprises 13 residues. Germline loops: CDR1 SGHDT, CDR2 YYEEEE. Deletions cut 3 bases from V and 5 bases from J, with 11 bases between. The CDR3 DNA is TGTGCCAGCAGCTATCCCGGGATTGAGACCCAGTACTTC. It yields the protein CASSYPGIETQYF.

By sample share, this clonotype is medium-sized. This sequence joins TRBV6-5 and TRBJ1-1, with 9 bases lining up with TRBD1. V shed 6 bases and J 2 bases; nucleotides not matched to a gene: 10. The CDR3 sequence is 16 residues long. Germline-derived CDR1 and CDR2 are MNHEY and SVGAGI. The CDR3 DNA reads TGTGCCAGCAGCCTCCGGACAGGGGCGAGCAACACTGAAGCTTTCTTT. Translated, it gives CASSLRTGASNTEAFF.

Many counts were recorded for this clonotype. The J gene is TRBJ1-5, the V gene TRBV6-2 or TRBV6-3; the match to TRBD1 covers 7 bases. The germline V gene encodes CDR1 MNHEY and CDR2 SVGEGT. The CDR3 consists of 15 residues. V lost 2 bases, J lost 7 bases, and 8 bases stayed unmatched. The DNA of the CDR3 is TGTGCCAGCAGTTACCCAAGACAGGGAAAACAGCCCCAGCATTTT. Amino acid sequence: CASSYPRQGKQPQHF.

By its share, this clonotype is medium-sized (0.01 to 0.1%). The chain uses TRBV19 and TRBJ1-5; D is undetermined. CDR3 length: 17 amino acids. Germline V gives CDR1 LNHDA, CDR2 SQIVND (reference sequence). Trimming removed 3 bases from V and 4 bases from J, with 19 bases in between. The CDR3 nucleotides read TGTGCCAGTAGTATTTTGGGGATGTCCCTACTAAATCAGCCCCAGCATTTT. This gives the protein CASSILGMSLLNQPQHF.

This clonotype was observed a handful of times. The genes are TRBV7-2 and TRBJ1-2; no firm D call. Germline V gene sequence: CDR1 SGHTA, CDR2 FQGNSA. CDR3 length: 13 residues. The germline V and J ends were trimmed by 0 bases and 8 bases, with 10 bases remaining between them. The CDR3 region has the DNA TGTGCCAGCAGCTTAGCAGACGTTTTGGGCTACACCTTC. Translated, it gives CASSLADVLGYTF.

Comment on this clonotype: A much larger clone sits a single nucleotide away, making a read error possible. The gene calls are TRBV6-2 or TRBV6-3 and TRBJ1-1; TRBD1 is a possible D gene (5 bases). The germline CDR1 and CDR2 sequences are MNHEY and SVGEGT. This CDR3 has 13 residues. CDR3 in DNA: TGTGACAGCAGTTACTCGGGCGGGGGAACGCCTTTCTTT. Amino acid sequence: CDSSYSGGGTPFF.

This clonotype counts as medium-sized. V gene TRBV7-2 combines with J gene TRBJ1-1, with D uncertain. Germline CDR1 SGHTA, CDR2 FQGNSA. V lost 3 bases and J lost 6, with 14 bases in between. The CDR3 is 14 residues long. CDR3 protein: CASSFKLGSAEAFF. The CDR3 DNA follows: TGTGCCAGCAGCTTCAAATTAGGGAGCGCTGAAGCTTTCTTT.

V usage is TRBV28 and J usage is TRBJ1-1; D is perhaps TRBD1 (5 bases). The CDR3 runs to 17 residues. CDR1 is MDHEN, CDR2 SYDVKM, per germline. Deletions cut 10 bases from V and 1 base from J, with 25 bases between. In DNA form, the CDR3 reads TGTGCCACCACCGGCATGTTGCTTGTGGGGGGGAACACTGAAGCTTTCTTT. It translates to CATTGMLLVGGNTEAFF.

This clonotype was picked up a small number of times. The V gene is TRBV7-9, the J gene TRBJ1-2; D unresolved. The CDR3 length is 16 residues. The V gene lost 1 base and the J gene lost 0 bases, with 12 bases spanning the gap. Germline V gene sequence: CDR1 SEHNR, CDR2 FQNEAQ (reference sequence). The DNA of the CDR3 is TGTGCCAGCAGCTTAGACTCAGGAACTCCTAACTATGGCTACACCTTC. Amino acid sequence: CASSLDSGTPNYGYTF.

This clonotype is medium-sized (0.01 to 0.1%) by share. The V and J genes are TRBV24-1 and TRBJ2-3; TRBD1 is a possible D gene (5 bases). Trimming took 3 bases from V and 5 from J, leaving 14 bases between them. Germline CDR1 is KGHDR and CDR2 is SFDVKD. The CDR3 has 15 residues. The CDR3 DNA reads TGTGCCACCAGTGATCAGGGCTTTCGAGGAGATACGCAGTATTTT. Translation: CATSDQGFRGDTQYF.

The rearrangement joins TRBV20-1 to TRBJ1-2; 7 bases are shared with TRBD1. The germline CDR1 and CDR2 sequences are DFQATT and SNEGSKA (reference sequence). Trimming cost V 2 bases and J 7 bases; bases outside gene matches: 10. The CDR3 has 14 residues. CDR3 in DNA: TGCAGTGCTAGACCTAAAGGGGGCGCGGGTGGCTACACCTTC. Its protein product is CSARPKGGAGGYTF.

The rearrangement joins TRBV20-1 to TRBJ2-7; the D call may be TRBD1 or TRBD2 (5 bases each). Germline CDR1 reads DFQATT; CDR2 reads SNEGSKA (reference sequence). There are 15 residues in the CDR3. The V end lost 3 bases, the J end lost 4 bases, and 19 bases lay between the germline ends. CDR3 coding DNA: TGCAGTGCTAGTATGGGGGAAAAGTTACTGTACGAGCAGTACTTC. This encodes CSASMGEKLLYEQYF.

The chain joins TRBV20-1 to TRBJ2-5, with D possibly called TRBD1 or TRBD2 (5 bases each). Trimming left V 0 bases short and J 1 base short, with 6 bases between. The CDR3 spans 13 residues. The germline gives CDR1 DFQATT, CDR2 SNEGSKA (reference sequence). DNA of the CDR3: TGCAGTGCTAGAGAGGGACCCCAAGAGACCCAGTACTTC. It is translated as CSAREGPQETQYF.

CDR3 amino acids: CSARVWDSSLSSYNSPLHF. The CDR3 coding sequence is TGCAGTGCTAGAGTGTGGGACTCGAGCTTGAGCTCCTATAATTCACCCCTCCACTTT. The rearrangement uses TRBV20-1 and TRBJ1-6, with D perhaps TRBD1 (5 bases). Germline CDR1 is DFQATT and CDR2 is SNEGSKA (reference sequence). The CDR3 runs 19 residues. Trimming took off 1 base at V and 0 bases at J, with 19 bases between the two ends.

The chain links TRBV7-9 to TRBJ2-3, with 12 bases fitting TRBD2. V shed 1 base and J 2 bases; nucleotides not matched to a gene: 10. This CDR3 has 19 residues. The V gene's germline CDR1 is SEHNR and CDR2 FQNEAQ (reference sequence). The CDR3 DNA is TGTGCCAGCAGCTTAGATTCGGCTAGCGGGGGGGTAATCACAGATACGCAGTATTTT. Translated: CASSLDSASGGVITDTQYF.

This clonotype was observed at least ten times. The J gene is TRBJ2-3, the V gene TRBV9; TRBD2 aligns across 12 bases. The germline CDR1 and CDR2 sequences are SGDLS and YYNGEE. The CDR3 runs to 16 residues. The V gene end was trimmed by 0 bases and the J gene end by 3 bases; junction bases not matched to a gene: 2. CDR3 in DNA: TGTGCCAGCAGCGTAGAACTAGCGGGGGGAACAGATACGCAGTATTTT. It specifies CASSVELAGGTDTQYF.

This clonotype is labeled as medium-sized. The CDR3 DNA follows: TGCAGCGTTCCGACTAGCACAGATACGCAGTATTTT. Its translation: CSVPTSTDTQYF. J is TRBJ2-3 and V is TRBV29-1; D unresolved. Germline V gene data show CDR1 as SQVTM and CDR2 as ANQGSEA. The CDR3 is made up of 12 amino acids. Deletions cut 5 bases from V and 0 bases from J, with 6 bases between.

V gene TRBV12-3 or TRBV12-4 combines with J gene TRBJ2-5, with TRBD1 as a possible D gene (6 bases). This CDR3 comprises 15 residues. With 1 base removed from V and 2 bases from J, the gap between germline ends came to 11 bases. The CDR3 DNA sequence: TGTGCCAGCAGTTTAGGGAAGGGGGTTCAAGAGACCCAGTACTTC. This codes for CASSLGKGVQETQYF.

This rearrangement joins TRBV7-9 to TRBJ2-2; D call uncertain. The CDR3 sequence is 13 residues long. Germline CDR1 is SEHNR and CDR2 is FQNEAQ (reference sequence). Trimming cost V 10 bases and J 0 bases, with 9 bases left between them. The chain's CDR3 is CATKSANTGELFF. CDR3 DNA sequence: TGTGCCACCAAGAGCGCGAACACCGGGGAGCTGTTTTTT.

By its share, this clonotype is medium-sized (0.01 to 0.1%). The V call is TRBV5-6, the J call TRBJ2-2; TRBD1 matches 9 bases. CDR3 size: 16 residues. The germline V gene has CDR1 SGHDT and CDR2 YYEEEE. After removal of 3 bases from V and 1 base from J, the junction contained 4 bases not matched to a gene. In DNA, the CDR3 is TGTGCCAGCAGCTCGGGACAGGGAAGGAACACCGGGGAGCTGTTTTTT. It encodes CASSSGQGRNTGELFF.

This chain links TRBV30 with TRBJ2-7; D might be TRBD2 (5 bases). V gave up 3 bases and J gave up 11 bases, with 17 bases separating them. The CDR3 spans 12 residues. From germline, CDR1 is GTSNPN and CDR2 SVGIG (reference sequence). In DNA form, the CDR3 reads TGTGCCTGGAGCTCCACGGGGTTGTCCGAGTACTTC. This translates into CAWSSTGLSEYF.

The J gene is TRBJ2-2, the V gene TRBV7-3; D might be TRBD1 or TRBD2, each matching 7 bases. The V end lost 4 bases, the J end lost 6 bases, and 15 bases lay between the germline ends. Per germline, CDR1 SGHTA and CDR2 FQGTGA. CDR3 length equals 15 residues. CDR3 nucleotides: TGTGCCAGCAGCTCGCAGGGGGGGGTTGCCGGGGAGCTGTTTTTT. Protein sequence: CASSSQGGVAGELFF.

This chain joins TRBV7-2 and TRBJ2-7, with 8 positions matching TRBD1. CDR3 length: 16 amino acids. CDR1 SGHTA and CDR2 FQGNSA come from the germline V gene. With 2 bases clipped from V and 2 bases from J, the junction kept 8 bases outside the gene matches. The CDR3 DNA reads as TGTGCCAGCAGCTTAAGCTCGTTACAGGGGGCCTACGAGCAGTACTTC. This codes for CASSLSSLQGAYEQYF.

This clonotype is labeled as medium-sized. The rearrangement links TRBV9 to TRBJ2-1; D is possibly TRBD1 or TRBD2 (5 bases each). The length of the CDR3 is 14 residues. CDR1 is SGDLS, CDR2 YYNGEE, per germline. Between the trimmed V and J ends, which lost 3 bases and 3 bases, there was a span of 10 bases. The CDR3 DNA reads as TGTGCCAGCAGCGGGGACCCTAACTACAATGAGCAGTTCTTC. It specifies CASSGDPNYNEQFF.

V gene TRBV11-2 combines with J gene TRBJ2-6; possible D gene TRBD1, 6 bases. CDR1 and CDR2 (germline): SGHAT, FQNNGV. Trimming pared 4 bases from V and 0 bases from J, leaving 22 bases between. The CDR3 contains 20 residues. The CDR3 bases are TGTGCCAGCAGCTACCTCGAATTCGGACAGTCGATCTCTGGGGCCAACGTCCTGACTTTC. It specifies CASSYLEFGQSISGANVLTF. Combining the CDR3 with reference TRBV11-2 and TRBJ2-6 gives the whole variable domain EAGVAQSPRYKIIEKRQSVAFWCNPISGHATLYWYQQILGQGPKLLIQFQNNGVVDDSQLPKDRFSAERLKGVDSTLKIQPAKLEDSAVYLCASSYLEFGQSISGANVLTFGAGSRLTVL.

By its share, this clonotype is medium-sized. V gene TRBV7-9 combines with J gene TRBJ1-2; TRBD1 matches 10 bases. The CDR3 extends over 16 amino acids. The ends lost 5 bases at V and 4 bases at J; junction bases unmatched: 10. Germline lookup yields CDR1 SEHNR and CDR2 FQNEAQ (reference sequence). In DNA form, the CDR3 reads TGTGCCAGCAGCCAACAGGCCGGGACAGGGGCCTATGGCTACACCTTC. Amino acids: CASSQQAGTGAYGYTF.